The 17 T cell receptor beta chains listed next were all sequenced from one sample in a study of blood T cell repertoires in COVID-19. Data came from immunoSEQ multiplex PCR; TCRdb stores just in-frame clones and leaves some out. The table has roughly 230,000 clones, 70% to 90% seen once; the top ten hold 5.1%. Specimen: peripheral blood. Receptors were obtained from a man aged 50 or older with COVID-19, enrolled during active disease.

The rearrangement uses TRBV6-5 and TRBJ1-2; TRBD1 agrees at 8 bases. The CDR3 is 12 amino acids. Germline V gives CDR1 MNHEY, CDR2 SVGAGI. The CDR3 reads CGSQGGAYGYTF. The DNA of the CDR3 is TGTGGATCACAGGGGGGGGCCTATGGCTACACCTTC.

This clone appeared a single time. The chain couples TRBV27 to TRBJ1-3; TRBD1 is a possible D gene (5 bases). V lost 3 bases to trimming and J lost 4 bases, with 10 bases between them. Germline values: CDR1 MNHEY, CDR2 SMNVEV (reference sequence). This CDR3 has 14 amino acids. In DNA, the CDR3 is TGTGCCAGCAGTTTTGGGGCGCAGGGAAACACCATATATTTT. This gives the protein CASSFGAQGNTIYF.

The chain combines TRBV7-8 with TRBJ1-1; 8 nucleotides agree with TRBD1. The germline gives CDR1 SGHVS, CDR2 FQNEAQ. J lost 0 bases, V lost 2 bases, and 5 bases had no gene match. This CDR3 has 16 amino acids. The CDR3 spells CASSLSGTGMNTEAFF. The CDR3 DNA reads TGTGCCAGCAGCTTATCCGGGACAGGTATGAACACTGAAGCTTTCTTT.

The chain joins TRBV28 to TRBJ2-7; TRBD1 aligns across 7 bases. V lost 5 bases and J lost 4; bases outside the gene matches: 5. This CDR3 region has 13 residues. CDR1 and CDR2 from the germline V gene are MDHEN and SYDVKM. CDR3 coding DNA: TGTGCCAGCAGTAGACAGGGTCAGTACGAGCAGTACTTC. Translated, it gives CASSRQGQYEQYF.

The V call is TRBV19, the J call TRBJ2-1, with TRBD1 identical over 7 bases. Germline V lookup: CDR1 LNHDA, CDR2 SQIVND (reference sequence). The CDR3 has 16 residues. Unmatched junction bases numbered 5, after V lost 1 base and J lost 2 bases. CDR3 amino acids: CASSIGTGAPYNEQFF. Here the CDR3 DNA reads TGTGCCAGTAGTATAGGAACAGGGGCACCCTACAATGAGCAGTTCTTC.

The rearrangement joins TRBV5-4 to TRBJ2-2; 9 bases agree with TRBD2. The J segment lost 1 base and the V segment lost 4 bases, leaving 5 bases of the junction unmatched. The CDR3 runs to 16 residues. The germline V gene has CDR1 SGHNT and CDR2 YYREEE (reference sequence). CDR3 DNA sequence: TGTGCCAGCAGCCGATTACTAGCGGGGAACACCGGGGAGCTGTTTTTT. Encoded protein: CASSRLLAGNTGELFF. Variable domain in full (rest from reference TRBV5-4 and TRBJ2-2): ETGVTQSPTHLIKTRGQQVTLRCSSQSGHNTVSWYQQALGQGPQFIFQYYREEENGRGNFPPRFSGLQFPNYSSELNVNALELDDSALYLCASSRLLAGNTGELFFGEGSRLTVL.

The chain's CDR3 is CASSRDRRDRDYGYTF. The CDR3 DNA is TGTGCCAGCAGTCGAGATAGGCGGGACAGGGACTATGGCTACACCTTC. This rearrangement joins TRBV2 to TRBJ1-2; TRBD1 aligns across 9 bases. Germline values: CDR1 SNHLY, CDR2 FYNNEI. The ends lost 5 bases at V and 3 bases at J; junction bases unmatched: 10. The CDR3 has 16 amino acids.

The chain employs TRBV19 and TRBJ1-2; 8 bases are a match to TRBD1. This CDR3 contains 14 residues. Germline-derived CDR1 and CDR2 are LNHDA and SQIVND (reference sequence). The V and J ends lost 5 bases and 3 bases, in that order; junction bases with no gene match: 5. The CDR3 sequence is CASSPYRGDYGYTF. DNA for the CDR3: TGTGCCAGTAGTCCTTACAGGGGGGACTATGGCTACACCTTC.

The chain has TRBV6-5 and TRBJ1-5; the D gene is possibly TRBD1 (5 bases). The CDR3 consists of 15 residues. The ends were cut back, 8 bases at V and 3 bases at J, with 17 bases in the middle. Looked up from germline, CDR1 is MNHEY and CDR2 is SVGAGI. DNA of the CDR3: TGTGCCAGCCTACGGAACGGGGGTGACAATCAGCCCCAGCATTTT. Residues: CASLRNGGDNQPQHF.

This clone was seen a single time. The rearrangement links TRBV28 to TRBJ1-4; maybe TRBD1 (5 bases). Germline assignment: CDR1 MDHEN and CDR2 SYDVKM. The CDR3 consists of 14 residues. Trimming shortened V by 6 bases and J by 6 bases, and 14 bases separated the two germline ends. The CDR3 sequence is CASRRQGWDEKLFF. The CDR3 DNA follows: TGTGCCAGCAGGCGCCAGGGATGGGATGAAAAACTGTTTTTT. Looking up the rest from reference TRBV28 and TRBJ1-4 gives the full variable domain: DVKVTQSSRYLVKRTGEKVFLECVQDMDHENMFWYRQDPGLGLRLIYFSYDVKMKEKGDIPEGYSVSREKKERFSLILESASTNQTSMYLCASRRQGWDEKLFFGSGTQLSVL.

The rearrangement joins TRBV27 to TRBJ2-5; TRBD1 is a possible D gene (6 bases). Looked up from germline, CDR1 is MNHEY and CDR2 is SMNVEV (reference sequence). V was shortened by 5 bases and J by 5 bases, with 12 bases between the two germline ends. The CDR3 length is 13 residues. CDR3 nucleotide sequence: TGTGCCAGCAGTATCACAGGGCAGGAGACCCAGTACTTC. It is translated as CASSITGQETQYF.

This chain uses TRBV7-9 with TRBJ2-7; 10 nucleotides agree with TRBD2. The ends lost 5 bases at V and 4 bases at J; junction bases unmatched: 5. Germline CDR1 and CDR2: SEHNR and FQNEAQ (reference sequence). The CDR3 totals 14 residues. This chain's CDR3 is CASSRSGGFYEQYF. The CDR3 region has the DNA TGTGCCAGCAGCCGTAGCGGGGGGTTTTACGAGCAGTACTTC.

V is TRBV6-1 and J is TRBJ2-1; 10 bases are shared with TRBD2. V trimming: 0 bases; J trimming: 10 bases; junction bases outside the gene matches: 9. The CDR3 totals 16 residues. The germline V gene encodes CDR1 MNHNS and CDR2 SASEGT. CDR3 nucleotide sequence: TGTGCCAGCAGTGAAGCGAAAAGAGCGGGGGGGCGAGAGCAGTTCTTC. It encodes CASSEAKRAGGREQFF.

The gene calls are TRBV2 and TRBJ1-5; D unclear. CDR3 size: 14 residues. CDR1 SNHLY and CDR2 FYNNEI come from the germline V gene. Deletions cut 5 bases from V and 0 bases from J, with 8 bases between. This CDR3 reads CASSLDYSNQPQHF. The CDR3 DNA follows: TGTGCCAGCAGTTTGGACTATAGCAATCAGCCCCAGCATTTT.

Of note for this clone: Distinct nucleotide sequences in the sample also encode this CDR3. The chain combines TRBV6-5 with TRBJ2-2; 8 bases match TRBD1. There are 14 residues in the CDR3. With V trimmed by 6 bases and J by 5 bases, 5 bases remained unmatched. Germline V CDR1 and CDR2: MNHEY, SVGAGI. The CDR3 nucleotides are TGTGCCAGCAGCCGACAGGGGTATACCGGGGAGCTGTTTTTT. Protein product: CASSRQGYTGELFF.

V and J are TRBV18 and TRBJ1-6; TRBD1 might be the D (5 bases). The V end was cut by 3 bases, the J end by 7 bases, with 10 bases between. The length of the CDR3 is 14 residues. Per the germline V gene, CDR1 is KGHSH and CDR2 is LQKENI. DNA of the CDR3: TGTGCCAGCTCACCGGACATAGGGAATTCACCCCTCCACTTT. Translating gives CASSPDIGNSPLHF.

The table lists this clone with a few counts. The chain combines TRBV7-6 with TRBJ1-1; TRBD1 matches 8 bases. V dropped 5 bases and J dropped 7; count of bases not matched to a gene: 6. Germline V gene data show CDR1 as SGHVS and CDR2 as FNYEAQ. The CDR3 is 13 amino acids. CDR3 sequence reads: CASSPNRGNEAFF. The CDR3, as DNA: TGTGCCAGCAGCCCTAACAGGGGGAATGAAGCTTTCTTT.